These 22 T cell receptor beta chains share one sample of origin, sequenced in a study of sequential checkpoint blockade in melanoma. The assay was immunoSEQ multiplex PCR, and TCRdb's table has in-frame clones only and misses some. The table has about 3,700 clones, more than 20% seen once. Sample treatment: randomized to nivolumab then ipilimumab (arm A) or the reverse (arm B). The specimen was tumor tissue (inferred from file names), collected from a patient given nivolumab and ipilimumab in sequence. These receptors were obtained from a human donor with melanoma.

Turning to this clone: One junction end does not reproduce the germline sequence, and a read error may be involved. The chain carries TRBV9 and TRBJ1-1, with D perhaps TRBD1 (6 bases). The CDR3 covers 14 residues. CDR1 and CDR2 (germline): SGDLS, YYNGEE. The CDR3 sequence: CASSARGERTAAFF. The CDR3 DNA sequence: TGTGCCAGCAGCGCTAGGGGGGAGAGGACTGCAGCTTTCTTT.

J is TRBJ2-3 and V is TRBV9; the D is unclear. The germline V gene encodes CDR1 SGDLS and CDR2 YYNGEE. The CDR3 length is 13 residues. Deletions cut 3 bases from V and 4 bases from J, with 9 bases between. CDR3 coding DNA: TGTGCCAGCAGCGATGGGCTCGCAGATACGCAGTATTTT. Its protein is CASSDGLADTQYF.

By share, this clone counts as medium-sized. This chain joins TRBV6-8 and TRBJ2-1, with D unclear. The V gene lost 0 bases and the J gene lost 8 bases, with 5 bases spanning the gap. This CDR3 comprises 12 residues. CDR1 and CDR2 from the germline V gene are MNHGY and SAAAGT. As DNA, the CDR3 is TGTGCCAGCAGTTACTCGAATTATGAGCAGTTCTTC. Protein sequence: CASSYSNYEQFF.

J is TRBJ2-7 and V is TRBV14; possible D gene TRBD2, 5 bases. CDR3 length: 16 residues. Germline CDR1 and CDR2: SGHDN and FVKESK. The ends were cut back, 1 base at V and 5 bases at J, with 18 bases in the middle. CDR3 nucleotide sequence: TGTGCCAGCAGCCAAGGGTACATGGGAGCGCTTAACGAGCAGTACTTC. Encoded protein: CASSQGYMGALNEQYF.

This clone is labeled medium-sized. The genes are TRBV11-3 and TRBJ2-1; the D gene could be TRBD1 or TRBD2 (5 bases each). This CDR3 is 15 amino acids long. V lost 5 bases and J lost 5, with 16 bases in between. The germline V gene has CDR1 SGHNT and CDR2 YENEEA. The DNA of the CDR3 is TGTGCCAGCAGCCCCTCATGGGGGATACACAATGAGCAGTTCTTC. It translates to CASSPSWGIHNEQFF. Looking up the rest from reference TRBV11-3 and TRBJ2-1 gives the full variable domain: EAGVVQSPRYKIIEKKQPVAFWCNPISGHNTLYWYLQNLGQGPELLIRYENEEAVDDSQLPKDRFSAERLKGVDSTLKIQPAELGDSAVYLCASSPSWGIHNEQFFGPGTRLTVL.

V gene TRBV5-1 combines with J gene TRBJ1-1, with 7 bases lining up with TRBD1. CDR1 and CDR2 from the germline V gene are SGHRS and YFSETQ. The CDR3 loop spans 17 amino acids. J lost 0 bases, V lost 3 bases, and 11 bases had no gene match. The CDR3: CASSSALGQQMNTEAFF. The CDR3 bases are TGCGCCAGCAGCTCGGCCCTGGGACAGCAGATGAACACTGAAGCTTTCTTT.

This clone was detected once. The chain uses TRBV18 and TRBJ1-2; 8 bases fit TRBD1. The length of the CDR3 is 18 residues. Germline CDR1 and CDR2: KGHSH and LQKENI. V trimming: 2 bases; J trimming: 0 bases; junction bases outside the gene matches: 11. CDR3 region: CASSPKTTGDLANYGYTF. As DNA, the CDR3 is TGTGCCAGCTCACCAAAAACGACAGGGGACCTAGCTAACTATGGCTACACCTTC.

The genes are TRBV4-1 and TRBJ2-2; D is ambiguous. The length of the CDR3 is 13 residues. Trimming cost V 1 base and J 14 bases, with 14 bases left between them. Germline V gives CDR1 MGHRA, CDR2 YSYEKL. CDR3 nucleotide sequence: TGCGCCAGCAGCCAAGTATTGGGCCGCCAACTGTTTTTT. Its protein is CASSQVLGRQLFF.

This clone is labeled as medium-sized. The rearrangement uses TRBV11-3 and TRBJ1-5; TRBD1 matches 9 bases. This CDR3 region has 16 residues. Germline lookup yields CDR1 SGHNT and CDR2 YENEEA. Trimming at V came to 1 base and at J to 5 bases, leaving 6 bases not matched to a gene. CDR3 DNA: TGTGCCAGCAGCTTAGGCCTGGGACAGGGCCATCAGCCCCAGCATTTT. It yields the protein CASSLGLGQGHQPQHF.

V and J are TRBV11-3 and TRBJ2-2; no definite D call. Trimming shortened V by 1 base and J by 0 bases, and 15 bases separated the two germline ends. This CDR3 has 18 residues. CDR1 SGHNT and CDR2 YENEEA come from the germline V gene. In DNA, the CDR3 is TGTGCCAGCAGCTTAGGGTTTTTAGGTGTCACGAACACCGGGGAGCTGTTTTTT. Translated, it gives CASSLGFLGVTNTGELFF.

V and J are TRBV30 and TRBJ2-5, with D perhaps TRBD1 or TRBD2 (7 bases each). CDR1 GTSNPN and CDR2 SVGIG come from the germline V gene (reference sequence). This CDR3 has 13 amino acids. The ends were cut back, 3 bases at V and 7 bases at J, with 15 bases in the middle. CDR3 coding DNA: TGTGCCTGGAGCTCAGGGGGGGTAGGGACCCAGTACTTC. This sequence encodes CAWSSGGVGTQYF.

The chain carries TRBV9 and TRBJ2-2; 9 positions match TRBD2. CDR1 is SGDLS, CDR2 YYNGEE, per germline. The junction had 15 bases not matched to a gene; V was cut back by 0 bases and J by 6 bases. CDR3 length: 19 amino acids. The CDR3 region is CASSVALGVAGAGAGELFF. Here the CDR3 DNA reads TGTGCCAGCAGCGTAGCTCTGGGGGTAGCGGGAGCCGGAGCCGGGGAGCTGTTTTTT.

This clone turned up a few times. This chain links TRBV11-3 with TRBJ2-3, with TRBD2 identical over 14 bases. The junction had 10 bases not matched to a gene; V was cut back by 3 bases and J by 5 bases. The CDR3 has 18 residues. Per germline, CDR1 SGHNT and CDR2 YENEEA. CDR3 nucleotides: TGTGCCAGCAGCTTTACCCTGACTAGCGGGAGGGCCCTAGATACGCAGTATTTT. Its translation is CASSFTLTSGRALDTQYF. The entire variable domain, with the rest obtained from reference TRBV11-3 and TRBJ2-3, is as follows: EAGVVQSPRYKIIEKKQPVAFWCNPISGHNTLYWYLQNLGQGPELLIRYENEEAVDDSQLPKDRFSAERLKGVDSTLKIQPAELGDSAVYLCASSFTLTSGRALDTQYFGPGTRLTVL.

By proportion, this clone is medium-sized. This chain joins TRBV6-8 and TRBJ2-7; TRBD2 agrees at 15 bases. The germline V gene has CDR1 MNHGY and CDR2 SAAAGT. The CDR3 consists of 18 residues. The J segment lost 2 bases and the V segment lost 2 bases, leaving 7 bases of the junction unmatched. The CDR3 region is CASSYHGLAGGYPYEQYF. CDR3 sequence (DNA): TGTGCCAGCAGTTACCACGGACTAGCGGGAGGGTACCCCTACGAGCAGTACTTC.

This clone has at least ten counts. V usage is TRBV11-3 and J usage is TRBJ2-3; 9 nucleotides line up with TRBD1. Germline-derived CDR1 and CDR2 are SGHNT and YENEEA. J lost 1 base, V lost 6 bases, and 14 bases had no gene match. CDR3 size: 18 residues. The CDR3 region is CASRPGQGQSSGTDTQYF. DNA for the CDR3: TGTGCCAGCAGGCCGGGACAGGGTCAGAGCTCTGGCACAGATACGCAGTATTTT.

This clone appeared a few times. The observed sequence ends 1 residue before the CDR3 terminus, with the missing tail filled in from the germline J gene. The rearrangement uses TRBV10-3 and TRBJ1-2; 9 nucleotides match TRBD1. This CDR3 region has 19 residues. Looked up from germline, CDR1 is ENHRY and CDR2 is SYGVKD. V shed 0 bases and J 7 bases; nucleotides not matched to a gene: 18. The CDR3: CAISESIDRKSPDRGGYTF. The CDR3 bases that were read are TGTGCCATCAGTGAGTCGATTGACCGAAAAAGTCCGGACAGGGGTGGCTACACC.

The rearrangement uses TRBV15 and TRBJ1-5; 8 bases align to TRBD1. V shed 1 base and J 4 bases; nucleotides not matched to a gene: 6. This CDR3 contains 16 residues. The germline V gene encodes CDR1 LNHNV and CDR2 YYDKDF (reference sequence). For the CDR3, the DNA is TGTGCCACCAGCAGAGGGGGGACAGGCATAAATCAGCCCCAGCATTTT. As protein: CATSRGGTGINQPQHF. The whole variable domain, filled in from reference TRBV15 and TRBJ1-5, reads DAMVIQNPRYQVTQFGKPVTLSCSQTLNHNVMYWYQQKSSQAPKLLFHYYDKDFNNEADTPDNFQSRRPNTSFCFLDIRSPGLGDTAMYLCATSRGGTGINQPQHFGDGTRLSIL.

This clone turned up a few times. This chain joins TRBV11-3 and TRBJ2-1; D might be TRBD1 or TRBD2, each matching 6 bases. Trimming left V 5 bases short and J 0 bases short, with 11 bases between. CDR3 length: 15 amino acids. Germline CDR1 reads SGHNT; CDR2 reads YENEEA. The CDR3: CASSPGAGSYNEQFF. The CDR3 nucleotides are TGTGCCAGCAGCCCGGGGGCCGGCTCCTACAATGAGCAGTTCTTC.

This clone was counted between two and nine times. This chain links TRBV6-8 with TRBJ2-7; D may match TRBD1 or TRBD2 (5 bases each). Germline V gene sequence: CDR1 MNHGY, CDR2 SAAAGT. CDR3 length: 14 amino acids. The ends were cut back, 5 bases at V and 3 bases at J, with 14 bases in the middle. The chain's CDR3 is CASSHGTAGYEQYF. The CDR3 DNA follows: TGTGCCAGCAGTCACGGGACGGCTGGCTACGAGCAGTACTTC.

The rearrangement links TRBV6-1 to TRBJ2-7, with D unresolved. V lost 1 base and J lost 0, with 13 bases in between. Germline values: CDR1 MNHNS, CDR2 SASEGT. The CDR3 is made up of 16 amino acids. Here the CDR3 reads CASSEDVWAHSYEQYF. The CDR3 DNA follows: TGTGCCAGCAGTGAAGACGTTTGGGCACACTCCTACGAGCAGTACTTC.

This clone was counted at least ten times. V gene TRBV11-3 combines with J gene TRBJ2-7; maybe TRBD2 (6 bases). Per the germline V gene, CDR1 is SGHNT and CDR2 is YENEEA. Trimming removed 1 base at V and 6 bases at J, with 19 bases between. The CDR3 totals 16 residues. In nucleotides, the CDR3 is TGTGCCAGCAGCTTAGGTATTGGACTACCTAGACTCGAGCAGTACTTC. Translated: CASSLGIGLPRLEQYF. Filled out from reference TRBV11-3 and TRBJ2-7, the complete variable domain reads EAGVVQSPRYKIIEKKQPVAFWCNPISGHNTLYWYLQNLGQGPELLIRYENEEAVDDSQLPKDRFSAERLKGVDSTLKIQPAELGDSAVYLCASSLGIGLPRLEQYFGPGTRLTVT.

V usage is TRBV5-1 and J usage is TRBJ2-3; no firm D call. The CDR3 has 15 residues. V was pared by 2 bases and J by 2 bases, with 12 bases between. Germline CDR1 reads SGHRS; CDR2 reads YFSETQ. This CDR3 reads CASSLQEPSTDTQYF. The DNA of the CDR3 is TGCGCCAGCAGCTTACAAGAGCCATCCACAGATACGCAGTATTTT.